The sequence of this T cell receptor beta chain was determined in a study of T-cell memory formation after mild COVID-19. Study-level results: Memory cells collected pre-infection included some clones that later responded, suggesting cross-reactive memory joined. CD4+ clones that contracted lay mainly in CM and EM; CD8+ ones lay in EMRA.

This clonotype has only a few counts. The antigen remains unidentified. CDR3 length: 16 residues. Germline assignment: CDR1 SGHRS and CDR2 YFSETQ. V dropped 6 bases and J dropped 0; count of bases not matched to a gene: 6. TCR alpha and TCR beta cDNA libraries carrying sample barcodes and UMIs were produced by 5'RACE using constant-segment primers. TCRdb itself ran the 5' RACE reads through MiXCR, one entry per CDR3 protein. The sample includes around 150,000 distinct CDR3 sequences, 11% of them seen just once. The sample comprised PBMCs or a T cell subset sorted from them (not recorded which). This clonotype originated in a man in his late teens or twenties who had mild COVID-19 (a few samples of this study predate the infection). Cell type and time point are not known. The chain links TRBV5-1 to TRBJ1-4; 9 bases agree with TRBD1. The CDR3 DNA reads TGCGCCAGCAAGGCCGGGACAGGGTCAACTAATGAAAAACTGTTTTTT. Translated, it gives CASKAGTGSTNEKLFF.